This T cell receptor (beta chain) was captured in a study of identical twins. TCRdb reprocessed the 5' RACE reads via MiXCR and lists one record per CDR3 protein. The sample holds some 1,700,000 distinct CDR3 sequences, about 31% seen once. Trimming took off 0 bases at V and 8 bases at J, with 11 bases between the two ends. The germline V gene has CDR1 MNHEY and CDR2 SMNVEV (reference sequence). The CDR3 has 14 amino acids. The specimen sequenced was cord blood. J is TRBJ2-1 and V is TRBV27; possibly TRBD2 for D (5 bases). The TCR originated in a newborn girl in good health. CDR3 loop: CASSLSRRGDEQFF. The CDR3 DNA reads as TGTGCCAGCAGTTTATCCCGTCGGGGAGATGAGCAGTTCTTC.